This T cell receptor beta chain comes out of a study of ipilimumab plus nivolumab after autologous stem cell transplantation. This clone is categorized as large. Per germline, CDR1 SNHLY and CDR2 FYNNEI. The CDR3 is 13 amino acids. Trimming removed 8 bases from V and 4 bases from J; junction bases left unmatched: 4. Clones were read by immunoSEQ multiplex PCR, and TCRdb kept only the in-frame ones, dropping some. The sample gives about 10,000 clones, over 60% of which show up once; about a sixth is in the top ten. The V and J genes are TRBV2 and TRBJ2-7; TRBD1 aligns across 11 bases. The material was PBMCs, obtained in a trial of ipilimumab plus nivolumab as post-transplant consolidation. This clonotype was sampled from a female donor with multiple myeloma. The CDR3 coding sequence is TGTGCCAGCTCAGGACAGGGGGCTTACGAGCAGTACTTC. Its translation: CASSGQGAYEQYF.